Each of the 27 T cell receptor beta chains below was sequenced from the same sample in a study of monozygotic twins with inflammatory bowel disease. From its re-call of the 5' RACE reads, TCRdb lists each CDR3 protein once, without DNA. This table lists tens of thousands of distinct CDR3 sequences. The sequenced material came from blood. The receptors originated from a human donor with ulcerative colitis or Crohn's disease, or a healthy co-twin of an affected twin (not recorded which).

The V and J genes are TRBV7-6 and TRBJ2-1; the D gene TCRdb calls, TRBD1, cannot be checked with no DNA. The CDR3 has 15 residues. The germline V gene encodes CDR1 SGHVS and CDR2 FNYEAQ. CDR3 amino acids: CASSVTGAGANEQFF.

Its frequency marks this clonotype as medium-sized. The rearrangement links TRBV29-1 to TRBJ2-3; TCRdb gives TRBD2 as the D gene, but with no DNA this cannot be confirmed. This CDR3 is built from 17 residues. From germline, CDR1 is SQVTM and CDR2 ANQGSEA. The CDR3 sequence is CSVRASGTSGGTDTQYF.

The rearrangement links TRBV7-9 to TRBJ1-2; TCRdb picks TRBD1, but there is no DNA to check that call. The CDR3 extends over 15 amino acids. Germline V gene data show CDR1 as SEHNR and CDR2 as FQNEAQ (reference sequence). CDR3 sequence: CASSHPDRGAYGYTF.

This chain connects TRBV6-6 to TRBJ2-3; the D gene TCRdb calls, TRBD2, cannot be checked with no DNA. Germline V lookup: CDR1 MNHNY, CDR2 SVGAGI (reference sequence). This CDR3 has 14 amino acids. The CDR3 loop reads CASSWASGTDTQYF.

V and J are TRBV20-1 and TRBJ2-3; absent DNA, TCRdb's TRBD1 call cannot be checked. The length of the CDR3 is 15 residues. The germline V gene has CDR1 DFQATT and CDR2 SNEGSKA (reference sequence). The chain's CDR3 is CSARTGTTSTDTQYF.

This sequence joins TRBV28 and TRBJ2-7. This CDR3 region has 12 residues. CDR1 and CDR2 (germline): MDHEN, SYDVKM. The CDR3 here is CASNFGSEEQYF. The full variable domain, with the rest looked up from reference TRBV28 and TRBJ2-7, is DVKVTQSSRYLVKRTGEKVFLECVQDMDHENMFWYRQDPGLGLRLIYFSYDVKMKEKGDIPEGYSVSREKKERFSLILESASTNQTSMYLCASNFGSEEQYFGPGTRLTVT.

The V and J genes are TRBV12-3 or TRBV12-4 and TRBJ2-6; there is no DNA to check the TCRdb D call of TRBD1. The CDR3 consists of 17 residues. The CDR3 sequence is CASSSGAGLAGANVLTF.

The chain uses TRBV5-6 and TRBJ1-5; TCRdb's D gene call, TRBD1, goes unchecked for lack of DNA. CDR1 SGHDT and CDR2 YYEEEE come from the germline V gene. The CDR3 has 15 amino acids. The CDR3 spells CASSLRFSGNQPQHF.

The chain uses TRBV20-1 and TRBJ1-5; the D gene TCRdb calls, TRBD1, cannot be checked with no DNA. The CDR3 has 14 amino acids. Germline loops: CDR1 DFQATT, CDR2 SNEGSKA (reference sequence). The chain's CDR3 is CSAEGGTRRQPQHF.

The CDR3: CASMGNTGDLFF. V gene TRBV10-2 combines with J gene TRBJ2-2. CDR1 WSHSY and CDR2 SAAADI come from the germline V gene. The CDR3 runs to 12 residues.

V is TRBV4-2 and J is TRBJ2-1; absent DNA, TCRdb's TRBD1 call cannot be checked. CDR1 LGHNA and CDR2 YNFKEQ come from the germline V gene. This CDR3 is built from 18 residues. The CDR3 region is CASSQGQGLGSGYNEQFF.

This sequence joins TRBV12-3 or TRBV12-4 and TRBJ2-5; TCRdb's D call of TRBD1 is untestable without DNA. The CDR3 runs 16 residues. CDR3 region: CASSSRTGGNRETQYF.

The CDR3 region is CARSFEYTEAFF. The chain links TRBV11-2 to TRBJ1-1. The CDR3 sequence is 12 residues long. Per the germline V gene, CDR1 is SGHAT and CDR2 is FQNNGV.

V and J are TRBV20-1 and TRBJ1-1. This CDR3 spans 14 amino acids. CDR1 is DFQATT and CDR2 is SNEGSKA in the germline V gene (reference sequence). This chain's CDR3 is CSALQTASNTEAFF.

The genes are TRBV5-6 and TRBJ2-5; with no DNA, the TCRdb D assignment of TRBD1 cannot be verified. Germline CDR1 is SGHDT and CDR2 is YYEEEE. This CDR3 has 14 amino acids. The CDR3 region is CASSRTYDKETQYF.

The chain employs TRBV29-1 and TRBJ2-3. The CDR3 contains 15 residues. The germline V gene encodes CDR1 SQVTM and CDR2 ANQGSEA. The CDR3 sequence: CSVDSGIYFTDTQYF.

The CDR3 here is CASGSLDRRQQYF. The V call is TRBV6-5, the J call TRBJ2-7; TCRdb gives TRBD1 as the D gene, but with no DNA this cannot be confirmed. This CDR3 is built from 13 residues. Germline loops: CDR1 MNHEY, CDR2 SVGAGI.

The chain is built from TRBV7-9 and TRBJ1-2. The CDR3 has 14 residues. Germline lookup yields CDR1 SEHNR and CDR2 FQNEAQ (reference sequence). CDR3 residues: CASSLGEPYRGYTF.

V and J are TRBV5-5 and TRBJ1-1. Per germline, CDR1 SGHKS and CDR2 YYEKEE (reference sequence). The CDR3 extends over 11 amino acids. The chain's CDR3 is CASNIRSEAFF.

The gene calls are TRBV29-1 and TRBJ2-4; the D gene TCRdb calls, TRBD1, cannot be checked with no DNA. Germline values: CDR1 SQVTM, CDR2 ANQGSEA. The CDR3 runs to 15 residues. CDR3 in amino acids: CSALGQPPAKNIQYF. Together with reference TRBV29-1 and TRBJ2-4, the CDR3 gives the full variable domain: SAVISQKPSRDICQRGTSLTIQCQVDSQVTMMFWYRQQPGQSLTLIATANQGSEATYESGFVIDKFPISRPNLTFSTLTVSNMSPEDSSIYLCSALGQPPAKNIQYFGAGTRLSVL.

The chain recombines TRBV20-1 with TRBJ1-5. CDR3 length: 14 residues. Germline V gene sequence: CDR1 DFQATT, CDR2 SNEGSKA (reference sequence). The CDR3 is CSASNNPSNQPQHF.

This sequence joins TRBV12-3 or TRBV12-4 and TRBJ2-1. The CDR3 length is 12 residues. The CDR3 sequence: CASSSHLDEQFF.

The gene calls are TRBV10-3 and TRBJ2-2; absent DNA, TCRdb's TRBD2 call cannot be checked. Germline V gives CDR1 ENHRY, CDR2 SYGVKD. CDR3 length: 16 residues. CDR3 sequence reads: CAISELVAGNTGELFF.

This chain uses TRBV2 with TRBJ1-2; TCRdb's D call, TRBD1, is unchecked because there is no DNA. The CDR3 length is 15 residues. Germline CDR1 reads SNHLY; CDR2 reads FYNNEI. The CDR3 sequence is CASFGPGQGNYGYTF.

The chain is built from TRBV5-1 and TRBJ2-3; TCRdb designates TRBD1, a call that cannot be tested without DNA. CDR1 SGHRS and CDR2 YFSETQ come from the germline V gene. The CDR3 is 15 amino acids. CDR3 loop: CASSPLGGRTDTQYF.

The rearrangement links TRBV5-1 to TRBJ2-7; there is no DNA to check the TCRdb D call of TRBD1. This CDR3 region has 14 residues. The germline CDR1 and CDR2 sequences are SGHRS and YFSETQ. The CDR3: CASSHRDGTNEQYF.

The rearrangement links TRBV10-3 to TRBJ2-7. CDR1 and CDR2 (germline): ENHRY, SYGVKD. The CDR3 sequence is 11 residues long. CDR3 amino acids: CAISDLYEQYF.